The text below deals with one TCR beta chain. This clone was observed a handful of times. Its antigen is unknown. Qualities for individual bases were not recorded, and no much larger clone is one base off. The library came from the immunoSEQ multiplex PCR assay. In TCRdb, the immuneACCESS table is reduced to in-frame sequences with V and J assigned. These tables do not hold every clone; where another copy was compared, an unresolved V gene accounts for under half, and the others remain unexplained. The sample has about 66,000 clones on record, over 80% of them singletons. The ten top clones hold about 4.2% of the sample. The data belong to a study of radiotherapy plus CTLA-4 blockade in lung cancer listed by TCRdb under 2018. Regarding the complete study: Among enrolled patients, approximately 19% had an objective response and roughly 30% reached disease control. Results and caveats for the whole study, not just this receptor: After treatment with radiotherapy and ipilimumab, TCR clones that originated in tumors expanded in peripheral blood. The strongest predictors of response were reported to be early dynamic shifts in blood T cell clones along with a rise in serum interferon-beta following radiation.

The study tested focal radiation therapy combined with CTLA-4 blockade (ipilimumab) in patients with chemo-refractory metastatic non-small-cell lung cancer. This TCR came from a human donor with non-small cell lung cancer who had a partial response to radiotherapy plus ipilimumab. The source material was peripheral blood, sampled from a patient treated with radiotherapy plus ipilimumab.

The bases are TGTGCCAGCAGCTTGGCGGGAACGCAAGAGACCCAGTACTTC. Its coded protein is CASSLAGTQETQYF. The V and J genes are TRBV11-2 and TRBJ2-5, and possibly TRBD2, on 6 matching bases. From cysteine to phenylalanine, the CDR3 is 14 amino acids long. Solely the CDR3 DNA is kept, with 42 bases framed from the first base. V lost 3 bases and J lost 2 bases; the stretch between them is 10 bases long. Via the germline V gene, CDR1 is SGHAT and CDR2 FQNNGV.